The 20 T cell receptor beta chains given below trace back to one sample, sequenced in a study of tumor-infiltrating lymphocytes in oesophageal squamous cell carcinoma. TCRdb passed the PCR reads through MiXCR, listing each CDR3 protein once. The sample lists 9,500 to 15,000 distinct CDR3 sequences, 56% occurring once. The source material was esophageal tumor tissue. Every receptor here comes from a female donor with esophageal squamous cell carcinoma.

This clonotype turned up a few times. The chain carries TRBV10-3 and TRBJ2-1; no clear D gene. CDR1 ENHRY and CDR2 SYGVKD come from the germline V gene. The CDR3 has 15 residues. Trimming removed 0 bases at V and 9 bases at J, with 15 bases between. The CDR3 spells CAISESPSWLGEQFF. CDR3 nucleotides: TGTGCCATCAGTGAGTCGCCTAGTTGGTTGGGTGAGCAGTTCTTC.

By frequency in the sample, this clonotype is medium-sized. This chain joins TRBV7-8 and TRBJ2-7; D possibly corresponds to TRBD1 (5 bases). Trimming cost V 2 bases and J 6 bases, with 14 bases left between them. The CDR3 consists of 14 residues. Germline V gene data show CDR1 as SGHVS and CDR2 as FQNEAQ. DNA of the CDR3: TGTGCCAGCAGCTTAAGACAAAACCAGGGCGAGCAGTACTTC. Translating it yields CASSLRQNQGEQYF.

The rearrangement uses TRBV7-3 and TRBJ2-1, with D maybe TRBD1 (5 bases). The DNA end is a closer match to TRBJ2-5, so the J assignment may be wrong. Looked up from germline, CDR1 is SGHTA and CDR2 is FQGTGA. CDR3 length: 13 residues. The CDR3: CASSFGAAETQYF. CDR3 nucleotide sequence: TGTGCCAGCAGCTTTGGGGCAGCGGAGACCCAGTACTTC.

V and J are TRBV28 and TRBJ2-3; 8 nucleotides line up with TRBD2. The J call is uncertain, as TRBJ2-1 better fits the DNA end. Germline V gene lookup returns CDR1 MDHEN and CDR2 SYDVKM. The CDR3 covers 13 residues. DNA of the CDR3: TGTGCCAGCAGTTTTACCGGGAGGGATCAGCAGTTCTTC. Protein product: CASSFTGRDQQFF.

This clonotype was detected only a few times. It is likely a read error, because the conserved phenylalanine at the end of the CDR3 is missing. The limits of the CDR3 on the DNA are not certain, so only TCRdb's listed CDR3 is given. This sequence joins TRBV28 and TRBJ2-7; the D segment call TRBD1 is taken from the table without a DNA check. The germline V gene has CDR1 MDHEN and CDR2 SYDVKM. With termini counted, the CDR3 has 17 amino acids. CDR3 residues: CASSWRTIANYGYTFGS.

The rearrangement uses TRBV7-3 and TRBJ1-1; D is unclear. V was clipped by 4 bases and J by 3 bases, with 9 bases between them. Germline V lookup: CDR1 SGHTA, CDR2 FQGTGA. This CDR3 has 13 amino acids. CDR3 in amino acids: CASSSQQYTEAFF. The CDR3 region has the DNA TGTGCCAGCAGCTCACAACAGTACACTGAAGCTTTCTTT.

The V and J genes are TRBV11-2 and TRBJ2-3, with D perhaps matching TRBD1 (5 bases). V lost 0 bases, J lost 5 bases, and 6 bases lay in between. CDR1 and CDR2 from the germline V gene are SGHAT and FQNNGV. The CDR3 spans 13 residues. The CDR3, as DNA: TGTGCCAGCAGCTTAGACAGGGTAGATACGCAGTATTTT. Translated, it gives CASSLDRVDTQYF.

This chain uses TRBV27 with TRBJ2-7, with D possibly TRBD1 on 5 matching bases. The ends were cut back, 0 bases at V and 3 bases at J, with 6 bases in the middle. The CDR3 contains 13 residues. The germline V gene has CDR1 MNHEY and CDR2 SMNVEV (reference sequence). Here the CDR3 reads CASSLSGLYEQYF. The CDR3 DNA reads TGTGCCAGCAGTTTATCGGGGCTCTACGAGCAGTACTTC.

As for this clonotype: The CDR3 ends on some other residue instead of the conserved phenylalanine or tryptophan, so this is likely a read error. The DNA is omitted, as the CDR3 cannot be located on it reliably, and the CDR3 follows TCRdb's listing. This chain links TRBV7-6 with TRBJ1-1; the table names TRBD1, a call not compared with the DNA. The CDR3 spans 21 residues, counting both ends. In germline, CDR1 is SGHVS, CDR2 FNYEAQ. The CDR3 region is CASSHLLPPGQLAPTSSTSGQ.

This clonotype occurred many times. The V call is TRBV27, the J call TRBJ2-3, with TRBD2 matching over 8 bases. Germline CDR1 MNHEY, CDR2 SMNVEV (reference sequence). The CDR3 covers 15 residues. J was trimmed by 2 bases and V by 6 bases; bases with no gene match: 7. CDR3 sequence (DNA): TGTGCCAGCAGCATAGCGGGACTCACCACAGATACGCAGTATTTT. The encoded protein is CASSIAGLTTDTQYF.

J is TRBJ2-1 and V is TRBV7-2; D possibly uses TRBD1 or TRBD2 (5 bases each). The J call is doubtful: the DNA matches TRBJ2-7 better. The germline V gene encodes CDR1 SGHTA and CDR2 FQGNSA. The CDR3 has 13 residues. CDR3 coding DNA: TGTGCCAGCAGCTTTACCGGGACGGAAGAGCAGTACTTC. Amino acids: CASSFTGTEEQYF.

V usage is TRBV7-2 and J usage is TRBJ2-7; TRBD2 matches 8 bases. The end of the DNA is better explained by TRBJ2-1, so the J call may be wrong. The CDR3 totals 16 residues. The germline V gene has CDR1 SGHTA and CDR2 FQGNSA. CDR3 in amino acids: CASSERGLVSFNEQFF. For the CDR3, the DNA is TGTGCCAGCAGCGAAAGGGGACTAGTCAGCTTCAATGAGCAGTTCTTC.

This clonotype has a single count. CDR3 nucleotides: TGTGCCAGCACAGGGGCCGTTGAAGCTTTCTTT. Its translation: CASTGAVEAFF. The V gene is TRBV28, the J gene TRBJ1-1; the D gene is possibly TRBD1 (6 bases). The CDR3 loop spans 11 amino acids. Trimming cost V 7 bases and J 7 bases, with 10 bases left between them. CDR1 is MDHEN and CDR2 is SYDVKM in the germline V gene.

The gene calls are TRBV12-3 or TRBV12-4 and TRBJ2-5, with TRBD2 matching 9 bases. The CDR3 totals 15 residues. V lost 5 bases and J lost 11; bases outside the gene matches: 15. The CDR3 sequence is CASSISGSGTDTQYF. CDR3 DNA sequence: TGTGCCAGCAGTATTAGCGGGAGTGGTACAGATACGCAGTACTTC.

With respect to this clonotype: A much more abundant neighbour one base away suggests this may be a read error. Here the CDR3 DNA reads TGTGCCAGCAGCTTCGACAGGGGAGATACGCAGTATTTT. This translates into CASSFDRGDTQYF. The V gene is TRBV7-2, the J gene TRBJ2-3, with 8 bases that match TRBD1. Germline loops: CDR1 SGHTA, CDR2 FQGNSA. The CDR3 sequence is 13 residues long. The junction had 1 base not matched to a gene; V was cut back by 3 bases and J by 5 bases.

This clonotype was counted a single time. The chain combines TRBV6-1 with TRBJ2-5; D unclear. Germline lookup yields CDR1 MNHNS and CDR2 SASEGT. This CDR3 is 12 amino acids long. The germline V and J ends were trimmed by 6 bases and 1 base, with 6 bases remaining between them. The CDR3 DNA follows: TGTGCCAGCAGCACTATCCAAGAGACCCAGTACTTC. This sequence encodes CASSTIQETQYF.

The chain combines TRBV7-2 with TRBJ2-4, with 13 bases fitting TRBD2. The J call may not be correct, given that the DNA end is closer to TRBJ2-7. The CDR3 runs 15 residues. Germline CDR1 and CDR2: SGHTA and FQGNSA. CDR3 amino acids: CASSPAGLAGAEQYF. CDR3 DNA sequence: TGTGCCAGCAGCCCCGCCGGACTAGCGGGAGCCGAGCAGTACTTC.

This clonotype was detected once. The chain carries TRBV12-5 and TRBJ1-1; a weak D match, TRBD1 (6 bases). CDR3 length: 12 amino acids. Germline CDR1 LGHNT, CDR2 FRNRAP. V was clipped by 3 bases and J by 8 bases, with 10 bases between them. CDR3 region: CASGFGGAEAFF. CDR3 coding DNA: TGTGCTAGTGGTTTTGGGGGCGCGGAAGCTTTCTTT.

A few counts support this clonotype. V is TRBV7-8 and J is TRBJ2-5, with D tentatively TRBD2 (5 bases). V was clipped by 3 bases and J by 5 bases, with 13 bases between them. The CDR3 runs to 14 residues. Germline V lookup: CDR1 SGHVS, CDR2 FQNEAQ. Here the CDR3 DNA reads TGTGCCAGCAGCTTTTACCGACCGGGGGAGACCCAGTACTTC. Its translation is CASSFYRPGETQYF.

This chain connects TRBV11-1 to TRBJ2-7; perhaps D is TRBD1 or TRBD2 (5 bases each). The J call could be wrong; TRBJ2-1 is a better fit for the DNA end. This CDR3 has 15 amino acids. Germline CDR1 SGHAT, CDR2 FQDESV (reference sequence). The CDR3: CASSPRGDSYNEQFF. The CDR3 nucleotides read TGTGCCAGCAGCCCGAGAGGGGACTCCTACAATGAGCAGTTCTTC.